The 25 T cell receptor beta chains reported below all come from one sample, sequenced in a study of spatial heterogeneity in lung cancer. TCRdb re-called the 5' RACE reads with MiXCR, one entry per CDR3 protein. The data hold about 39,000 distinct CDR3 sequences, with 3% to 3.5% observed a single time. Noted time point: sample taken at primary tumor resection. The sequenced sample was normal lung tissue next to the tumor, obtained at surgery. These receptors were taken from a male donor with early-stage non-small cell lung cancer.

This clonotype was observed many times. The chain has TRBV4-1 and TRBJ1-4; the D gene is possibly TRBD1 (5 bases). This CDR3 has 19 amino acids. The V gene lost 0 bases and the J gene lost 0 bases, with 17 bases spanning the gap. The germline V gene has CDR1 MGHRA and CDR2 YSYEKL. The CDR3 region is CASSQDRGGHPATNEKLFF. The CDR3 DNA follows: TGCGCCAGCAGCCAAGATAGGGGAGGGCACCCTGCAACTAATGAAAAACTGTTTTTT.

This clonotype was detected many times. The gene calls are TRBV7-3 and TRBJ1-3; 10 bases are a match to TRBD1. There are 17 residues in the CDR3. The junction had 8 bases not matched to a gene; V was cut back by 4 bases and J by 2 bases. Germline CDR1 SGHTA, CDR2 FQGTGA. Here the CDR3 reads CASSSYGTGAPGNTIYF. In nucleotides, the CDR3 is TGTGCCAGCAGCTCTTACGGGACAGGGGCCCCTGGAAACACCATATATTTT.

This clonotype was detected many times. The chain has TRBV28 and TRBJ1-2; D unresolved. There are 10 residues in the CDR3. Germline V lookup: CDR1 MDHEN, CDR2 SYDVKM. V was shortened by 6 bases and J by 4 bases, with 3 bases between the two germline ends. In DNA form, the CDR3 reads TGTGCCAGCAGGGGCTATGGCTACACCTTC. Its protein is CASRGYGYTF.

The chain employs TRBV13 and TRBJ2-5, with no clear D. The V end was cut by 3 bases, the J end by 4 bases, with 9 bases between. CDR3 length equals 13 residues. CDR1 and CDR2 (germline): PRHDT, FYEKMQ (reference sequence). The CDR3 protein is CASSFLAGETQYF. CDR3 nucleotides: TGTGCCAGCAGCTTTTTAGCCGGAGAGACCCAGTACTTC.

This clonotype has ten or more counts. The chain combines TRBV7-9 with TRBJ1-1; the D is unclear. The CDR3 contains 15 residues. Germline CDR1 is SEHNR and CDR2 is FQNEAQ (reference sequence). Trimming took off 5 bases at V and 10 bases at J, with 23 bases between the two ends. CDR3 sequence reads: CASSPELETLGGAFF. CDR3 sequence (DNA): TGTGCCAGCAGCCCAGAATTGGAGACCTTGGGAGGAGCTTTCTTT.

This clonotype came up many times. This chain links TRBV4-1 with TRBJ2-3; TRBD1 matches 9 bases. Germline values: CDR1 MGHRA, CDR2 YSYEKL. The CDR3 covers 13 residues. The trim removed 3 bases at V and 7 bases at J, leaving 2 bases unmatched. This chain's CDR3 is CASSQDRGNTQYF. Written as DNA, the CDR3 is TGCGCCAGCAGCCAGGACAGGGGCAATACGCAGTATTTT.

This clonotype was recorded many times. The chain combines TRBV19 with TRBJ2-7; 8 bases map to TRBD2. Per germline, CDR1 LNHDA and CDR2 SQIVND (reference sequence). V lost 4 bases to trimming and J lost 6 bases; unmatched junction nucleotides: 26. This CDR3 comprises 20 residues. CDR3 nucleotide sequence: TGTGCCAGTAGTACCCTGACTTGGGGACTAGAAGCGCGATACGGTATCGAGCAGTACTTC. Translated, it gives CASSTLTWGLEARYGIEQYF.

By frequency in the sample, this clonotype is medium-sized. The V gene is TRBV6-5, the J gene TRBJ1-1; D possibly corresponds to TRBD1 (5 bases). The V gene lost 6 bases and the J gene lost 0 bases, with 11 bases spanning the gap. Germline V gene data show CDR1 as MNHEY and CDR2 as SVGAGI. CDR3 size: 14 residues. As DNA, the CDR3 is TGTGCCAGCAGGCTCACAGGAATGAACACTGAAGCTTTCTTT. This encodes CASRLTGMNTEAFF.

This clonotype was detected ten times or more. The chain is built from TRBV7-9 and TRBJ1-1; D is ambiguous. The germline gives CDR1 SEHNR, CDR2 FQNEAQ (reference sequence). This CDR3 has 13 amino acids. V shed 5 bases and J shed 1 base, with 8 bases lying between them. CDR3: CASSLRQNTEAFF. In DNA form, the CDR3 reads TGTGCCAGCAGCCTCCGACAGAACACTGAAGCTTTCTTT.

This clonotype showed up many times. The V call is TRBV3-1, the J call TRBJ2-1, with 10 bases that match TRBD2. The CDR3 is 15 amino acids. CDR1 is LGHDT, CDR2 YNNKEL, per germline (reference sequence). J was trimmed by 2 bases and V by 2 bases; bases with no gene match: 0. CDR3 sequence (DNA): TGTGCCAGCAGCCAAACTAGCGGGACCTACAATGAGCAGTTCTTC. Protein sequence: CASSQTSGTYNEQFF.

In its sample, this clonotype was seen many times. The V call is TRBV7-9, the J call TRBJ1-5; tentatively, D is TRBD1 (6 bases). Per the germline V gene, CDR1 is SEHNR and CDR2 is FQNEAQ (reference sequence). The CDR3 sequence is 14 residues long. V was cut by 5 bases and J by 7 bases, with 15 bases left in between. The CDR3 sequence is CASSPGGQGQPQHF. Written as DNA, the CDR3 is TGTGCCAGCAGCCCAGGTGGTCAGGGGCAGCCCCAGCATTTT.

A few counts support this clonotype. CDR3 protein: CASSQFSNQPQHF. Written as DNA, the CDR3 is TGTGCCAGCAGCCAATTTAGCAATCAGCCCCAGCATTTT. The V gene is TRBV14, the J gene TRBJ1-5; unclear D gene. The CDR3 has 13 residues. Per the germline V gene, CDR1 is SGHDN and CDR2 is FVKESK. V was clipped by 2 bases and J by 0 bases, with 2 bases between them.

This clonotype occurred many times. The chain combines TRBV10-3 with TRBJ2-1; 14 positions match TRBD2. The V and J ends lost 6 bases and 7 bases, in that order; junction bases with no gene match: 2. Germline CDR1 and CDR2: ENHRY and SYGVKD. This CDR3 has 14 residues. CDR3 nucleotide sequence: TGTGCCATCAGGACTAGCGGGGGGGCTAATGAGCAGTTCTTC. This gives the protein CAIRTSGGANEQFF.

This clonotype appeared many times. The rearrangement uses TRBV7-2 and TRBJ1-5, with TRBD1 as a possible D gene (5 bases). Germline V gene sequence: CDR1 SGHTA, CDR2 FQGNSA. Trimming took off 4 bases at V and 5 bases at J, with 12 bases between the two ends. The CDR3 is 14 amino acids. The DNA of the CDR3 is TGTGCCAGCAGCTCACAGGACTCGTATCAGCCCCAGCATTTT. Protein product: CASSSQDSYQPQHF.

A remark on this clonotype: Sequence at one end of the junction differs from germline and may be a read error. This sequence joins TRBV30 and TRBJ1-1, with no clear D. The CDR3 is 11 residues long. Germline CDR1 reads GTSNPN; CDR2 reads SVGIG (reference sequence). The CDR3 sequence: CGWKVNTEAFF. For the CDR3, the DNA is TGTGGCTGGAAGGTGAACACTGAAGCTTTCTTT.

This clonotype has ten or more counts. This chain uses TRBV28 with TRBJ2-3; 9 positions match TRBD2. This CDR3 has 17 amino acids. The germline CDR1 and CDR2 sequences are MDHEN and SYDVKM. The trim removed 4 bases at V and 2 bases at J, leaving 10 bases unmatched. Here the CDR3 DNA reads TGTGCCAGCAGTTCCTTTTTAGCGGGAGCCCTCACAGATACGCAGTATTTT. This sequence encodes CASSSFLAGALTDTQYF.

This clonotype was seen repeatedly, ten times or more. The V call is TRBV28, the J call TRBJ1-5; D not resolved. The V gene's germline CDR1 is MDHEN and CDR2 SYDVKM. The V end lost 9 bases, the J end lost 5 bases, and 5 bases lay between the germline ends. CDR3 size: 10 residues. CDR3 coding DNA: TGTGCCAGTGGGGATCAGCCCCAGCATTTT. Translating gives CASGDQPQHF.

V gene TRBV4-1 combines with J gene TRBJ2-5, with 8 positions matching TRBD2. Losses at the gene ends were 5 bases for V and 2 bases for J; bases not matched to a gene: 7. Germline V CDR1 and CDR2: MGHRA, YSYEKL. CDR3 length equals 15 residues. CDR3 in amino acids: CASSVRRGVQETQYF. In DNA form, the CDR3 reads TGCGCCAGCAGCGTGAGGCGGGGGGTTCAAGAGACCCAGTACTTC.

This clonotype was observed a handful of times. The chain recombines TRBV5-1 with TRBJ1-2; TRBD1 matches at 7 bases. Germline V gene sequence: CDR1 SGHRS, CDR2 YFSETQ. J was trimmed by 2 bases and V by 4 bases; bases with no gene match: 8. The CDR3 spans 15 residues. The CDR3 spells CASSPGTAANYGYTF. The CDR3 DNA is TGCGCCAGCAGCCCGGGGACAGCCGCCAACTATGGCTACACCTTC.

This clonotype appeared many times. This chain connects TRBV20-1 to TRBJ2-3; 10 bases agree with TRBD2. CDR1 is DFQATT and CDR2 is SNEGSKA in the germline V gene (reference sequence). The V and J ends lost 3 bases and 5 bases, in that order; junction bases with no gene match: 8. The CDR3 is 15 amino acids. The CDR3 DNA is TGCAGTGCTAGTAGCCTAGCGGGAGTGGGAGATACGCAGTATTTT. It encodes CSASSLAGVGDTQYF.

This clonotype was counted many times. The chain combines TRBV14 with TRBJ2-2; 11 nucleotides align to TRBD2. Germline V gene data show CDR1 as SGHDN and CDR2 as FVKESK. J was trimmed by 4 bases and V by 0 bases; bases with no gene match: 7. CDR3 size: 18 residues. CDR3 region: CASSQDGGTSGLTGELFF. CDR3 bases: TGTGCCAGCAGCCAAGATGGTGGGACTAGCGGACTCACCGGGGAGCTGTTTTTT.

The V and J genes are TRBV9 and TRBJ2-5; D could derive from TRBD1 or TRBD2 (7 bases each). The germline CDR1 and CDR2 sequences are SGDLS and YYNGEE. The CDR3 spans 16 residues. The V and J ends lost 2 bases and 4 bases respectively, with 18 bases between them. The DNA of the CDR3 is TGTGCCAGCAGCGTCCGACAGGGAGGGCTCCGAGAGACCCAGTACTTC. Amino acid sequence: CASSVRQGGLRETQYF.

CDR3 in amino acids: CASSLADSNTGELFF. The CDR3 DNA reads TGCGCCAGCAGCTTGGCCGACTCGAACACCGGGGAGCTGTTTTTT. The chain is built from TRBV5-1 and TRBJ2-2; D call uncertain. The germline V and J ends were trimmed by 0 bases and 0 bases, with 6 bases remaining between them. The CDR3 runs 15 residues. Germline V CDR1 and CDR2: SGHRS, YFSETQ.

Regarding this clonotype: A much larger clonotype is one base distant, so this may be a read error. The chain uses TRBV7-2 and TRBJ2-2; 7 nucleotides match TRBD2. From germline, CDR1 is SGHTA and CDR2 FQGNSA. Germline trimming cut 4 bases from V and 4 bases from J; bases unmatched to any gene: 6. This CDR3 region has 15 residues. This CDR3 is CASSSLAVSTGELFF. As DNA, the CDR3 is TGTGCCAGCAGCTCTCTAGCGGTATCCACCGGGGAGCTGTTTTTT. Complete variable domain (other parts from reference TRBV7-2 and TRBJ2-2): GAGVSQSPSNKVTEKGKDVELRCDPISGHTALYWYRQSLGQGLEFLIYFQGNSAPDKSGLPSDRFSAERTGGSVSTLTIQRTQQEDSAVYLCASSSLAVSTGELFFGEGSRLTVL.

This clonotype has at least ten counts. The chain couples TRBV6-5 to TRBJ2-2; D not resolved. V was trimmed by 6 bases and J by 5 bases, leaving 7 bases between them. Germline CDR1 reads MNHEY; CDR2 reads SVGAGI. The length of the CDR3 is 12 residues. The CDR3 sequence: CASSSRTGELFF. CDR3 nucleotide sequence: TGTGCCAGCAGCTCTAGGACCGGGGAGCTGTTTTTT.